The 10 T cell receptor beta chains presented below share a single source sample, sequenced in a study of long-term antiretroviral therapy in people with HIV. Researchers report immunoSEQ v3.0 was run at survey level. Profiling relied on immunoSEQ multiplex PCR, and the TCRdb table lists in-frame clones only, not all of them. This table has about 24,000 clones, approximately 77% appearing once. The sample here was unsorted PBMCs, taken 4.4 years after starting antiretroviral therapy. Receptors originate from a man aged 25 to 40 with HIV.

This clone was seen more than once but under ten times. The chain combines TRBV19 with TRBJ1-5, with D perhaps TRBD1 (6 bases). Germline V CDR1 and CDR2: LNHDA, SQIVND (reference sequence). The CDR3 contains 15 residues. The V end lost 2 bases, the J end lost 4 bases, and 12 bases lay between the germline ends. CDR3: CASSIPGAGNQPQHF. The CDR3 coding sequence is TGTGCCAGTAGTATACCAGGGGCTGGGAATCAGCCCCAGCATTTT.

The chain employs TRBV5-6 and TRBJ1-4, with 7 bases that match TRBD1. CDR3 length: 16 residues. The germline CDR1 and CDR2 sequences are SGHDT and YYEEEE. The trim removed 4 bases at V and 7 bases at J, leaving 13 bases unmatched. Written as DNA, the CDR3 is TGTGCCAGCAGCCTAAATTACAGGGGTGGTATTGAAAAACTGTTTTTT. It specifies CASSLNYRGGIEKLFF.

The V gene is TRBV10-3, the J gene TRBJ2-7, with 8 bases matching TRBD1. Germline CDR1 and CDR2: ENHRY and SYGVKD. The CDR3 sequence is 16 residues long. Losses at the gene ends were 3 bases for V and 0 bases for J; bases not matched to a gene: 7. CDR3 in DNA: TGTGCCATCAGTGACAGGGGGCAGCCTAGCTCCTACGAGCAGTACTTC. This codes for CAISDRGQPSSYEQYF.

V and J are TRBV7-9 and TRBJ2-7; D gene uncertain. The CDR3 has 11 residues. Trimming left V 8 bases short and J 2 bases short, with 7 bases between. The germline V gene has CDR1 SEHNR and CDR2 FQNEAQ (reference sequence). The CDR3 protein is CASSSTYEQYF. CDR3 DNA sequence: TGTGCCAGCTCCTCCACCTACGAGCAGTACTTC.

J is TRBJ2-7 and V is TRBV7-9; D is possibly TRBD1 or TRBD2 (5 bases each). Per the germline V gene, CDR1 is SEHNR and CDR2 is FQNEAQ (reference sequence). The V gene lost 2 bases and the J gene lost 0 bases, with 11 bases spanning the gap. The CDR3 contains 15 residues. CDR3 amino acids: CASSLYPGSSYEQYF. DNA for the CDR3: TGTGCCAGCAGCTTATATCCAGGGAGCTCCTACGAGCAGTACTTC.

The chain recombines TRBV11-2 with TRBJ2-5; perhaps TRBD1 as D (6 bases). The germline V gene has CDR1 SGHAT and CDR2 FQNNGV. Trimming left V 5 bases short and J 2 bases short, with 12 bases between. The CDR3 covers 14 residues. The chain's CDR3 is CASSRGQWQETQYF. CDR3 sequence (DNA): TGTGCCAGCAGCCGCGGACAGTGGCAAGAGACCCAGTACTTC.

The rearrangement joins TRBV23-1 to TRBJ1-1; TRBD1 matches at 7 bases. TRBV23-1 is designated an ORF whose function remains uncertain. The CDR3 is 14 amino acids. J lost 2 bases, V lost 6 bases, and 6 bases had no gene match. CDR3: CASRPTGTNTEAFF. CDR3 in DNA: TGCGCCAGCAGACCGACAGGGACTAACACTGAAGCTTTCTTT.

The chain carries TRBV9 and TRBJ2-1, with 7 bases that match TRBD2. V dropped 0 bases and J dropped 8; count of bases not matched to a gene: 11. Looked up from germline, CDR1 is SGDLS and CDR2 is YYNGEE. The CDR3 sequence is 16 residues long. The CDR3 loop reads CASSVGSGLSFDEQFF. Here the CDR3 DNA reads TGTGCCAGCAGCGTAGGTAGCGGGCTGTCTTTTGATGAGCAGTTCTTC.

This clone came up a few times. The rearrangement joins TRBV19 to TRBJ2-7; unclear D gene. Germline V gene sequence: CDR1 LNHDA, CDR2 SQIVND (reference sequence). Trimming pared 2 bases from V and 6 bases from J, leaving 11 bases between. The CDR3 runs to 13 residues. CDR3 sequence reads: CASSILPGSEQYF. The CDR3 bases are TGTGCCAGTAGTATACTTCCGGGTAGCGAGCAGTACTTC. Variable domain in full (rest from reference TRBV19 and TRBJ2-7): DGGITQSPKYLFRKEGQNVTLSCEQNLNHDAMYWYRQDPGQGLRLIYYSQIVNDFQKGDIAEGYSVSREKKESFPLTVTSAQKNPTAFYLCASSILPGSEQYFGPGTRLTVT.

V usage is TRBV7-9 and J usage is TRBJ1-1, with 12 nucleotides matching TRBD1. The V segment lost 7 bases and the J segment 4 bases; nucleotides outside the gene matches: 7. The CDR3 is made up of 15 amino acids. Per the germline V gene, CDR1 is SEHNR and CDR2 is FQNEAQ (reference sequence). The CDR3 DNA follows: TGTGCCAGCACCCCGTCGGGACAGGGGGCCACTGAAGCTTTCTTT. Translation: CASTPSGQGATEAFF.